This T cell receptor (beta chain) was captured by sequencing in a study of T-cell memory formation after mild COVID-19. It was 5'RACE with constant-segment primers that produced the TCR alpha and TCR beta cDNA libraries, which carried sample barcodes and UMIs. Using its own MiXCR run on the 5' RACE reads, TCRdb lists one record per CDR3 protein. The sample has about 150,000 distinct CDR3 sequences; roughly 24% are singletons. Trimming pared 7 bases from V and 0 bases from J, leaving 9 bases between. The CDR3 consists of 13 residues. Germline V gene data show CDR1 as SGHTA and CDR2 as FQGNSA. Sequenced: PBMCs or a T cell subset sorted from them (not recorded which). This TCR derives from an adult woman who had mild COVID-19 (a few samples of this study predate the infection). Cell type and time point are not known. The gene calls are TRBV7-2 and TRBJ2-5; TRBD2 might be the D (6 bases). CDR3 nucleotide sequence: TGTGCCAGCAAAGGCGGGAACCAAGAGACCCAGTACTTC. This encodes CASKGGNQETQYF.